This TCR beta chain was captured in a study of blood T cell repertoires in COVID-19. The CDR3 spans 14 residues. Trimming left V 5 bases short and J 1 base short, with 11 bases between. Germline loops: CDR1 SGHAT, CDR2 FQNNGV. TCRdb keeps only in-frame clones here, not all; method: immunoSEQ multiplex PCR. The repertoire includes roughly 250,000 clones, more than 75% of them detected once, and 0.9% to 1% sits in the top ten. Worth noting for this clone: The sample carries other DNA sequences with the same CDR3.

The material sequenced was peripheral blood. The sequence came from a woman aged 40 to 49 who had recovered from COVID-19. The rearrangement uses TRBV11-2 and TRBJ2-5; perhaps TRBD1 as D (6 bases). Here the CDR3 DNA reads TGTGCCAGCAGCCCCAGGGGTATCCAAGAGACCCAGTACTTC. It translates to CASSPRGIQETQYF.